The clone carrying this T cell receptor (beta chain) has ten or more counts. The germline V gene has CDR1 SEHNR and CDR2 FQNEAQ (reference sequence). The CDR3 length is 17 residues. The V end lost 3 bases, the J end lost 0 bases, and 14 bases lay between the germline ends. TCRdb re-analysed the PCR reads in MiXCR, keeping a single row per CDR3 protein. This table holds tens of thousands of distinct CDR3 sequences, roughly 21% found once. The data were obtained in a study of molecular identifiers for immune sequencing clone quantification. The chain employs TRBV7-9 and TRBJ2-2, with a weak D call TRBD1 (6 bases). Sequencing input: naive CD8+ T cells from blood, with Jurkat cell RNA spiked in. Subset reported: FACS-sorted CD8+CD4-CCR7+CD45RA+ naive T cells. This TCR came from a human donor in good health. Some libraries in this study had Jurkat cell RNA spiked in. In DNA, the CDR3 is TGTGCCAGCAGCTTTCCTTGGACAGATCCGAACACCGGGGAGCTGTTTTTT. Amino acids: CASSFPWTDPNTGELFF. The variable domain in full, completed from reference TRBV7-9 and TRBJ2-2, reads DTGVSQNPRHKITKRGQNVTFRCDPISEHNRLYWYRQTLGQGPEFLTYFQNEAQLEKSRLLSDRFSAERPKGSFSTLEIQRTEQGDSAMYLCASSFPWTDPNTGELFFGEGSRLTVL.